The 10 T cell receptor beta chains given below trace back to one sample, sequenced in a study of blood T cells in healthy people across ages. For the second PCR, which ran for roughly 6 to 12 cycles, a sample-barcoded 5' primer and a J-beta primer mix were used. One entry per CDR3 protein results from TCRdb running MiXCR on the 5' RACE reads. The data contain some 920,000 distinct CDR3 sequences, 45% to 60% of them seen just once; the ten biggest clones take up roughly 23%. Sequenced input: blood. Receptor source: a woman aged 55-69 years in good health.

J is TRBJ2-4 and V is TRBV7-2; 9 nucleotides align to TRBD2. The CDR3 is 14 residues long. J was trimmed by 9 bases and V by 0 bases; bases with no gene match: 3. The V gene's germline CDR1 is SGHTA and CDR2 FQGNSA. The CDR3 region has the DNA TGTGCCAGCAGCTTAGCGCTAGCGGGATCCATTCAGTACTTC. Protein: CASSLALAGSIQYF. The complete variable domain, with remaining parts taken from reference TRBV7-2 and TRBJ2-4, reads GAGVSQSPSNKVTEKGKDVELRCDPISGHTALYWYRQSLGQGLEFLIYFQGNSAPDKSGLPSDRFSAERTGGSVSTLTIQRTQQEDSAVYLCASSLALAGSIQYFGAGTRLSVL.

This clonotype was seen a few times. V is TRBV5-1 and J is TRBJ2-1; D might be TRBD1 (6 bases). CDR1 is SGHRS, CDR2 YFSETQ, per germline. Trimming stripped 7 bases from V and 9 bases from J, with 17 bases between. The CDR3 is made up of 13 amino acids. The CDR3 protein is CASAGPRGIEQFF. CDR3 sequence (DNA): TGCGCCAGCGCAGGGCCAAGGGGGATTGAGCAGTTCTTC.

This clonotype was recorded a few times. The chain links TRBV15 to TRBJ2-3; 10 bases fit TRBD2. The CDR3 totals 15 residues. Trimming took 4 bases from V and 4 from J; bases not matched to a gene: 5. Germline V lookup: CDR1 LNHNV, CDR2 YYDKDF (reference sequence). CDR3 region: CATSTRTSGADTQYF. In nucleotides, the CDR3 is TGTGCCACCAGCACCCGGACTAGCGGAGCAGATACGCAGTATTTT.

This clonotype was observed a few times. This chain links TRBV2 with TRBJ1-5, with D maybe TRBD1 (5 bases). The CDR3 contains 15 residues. Between the trimmed V and J ends, which lost 8 bases and 0 bases, there was a span of 14 bases. The V gene's germline CDR1 is SNHLY and CDR2 FYNNEI. The CDR3 protein is CASSPTEYSNQPQHF. The DNA of the CDR3 is TGTGCCAGCTCCCCGACAGAGTATAGCAATCAGCCCCAGCATTTT. Drawing the rest from reference TRBV2 and TRBJ1-5, the complete variable domain is EPEVTQTPSHQVTQMGQEVILRCVPISNHLYFYWYRQILGQKVEFLVSFYNNEISEKSEIFDDQFSVERPDGSNFTLKIRSTKLEDSAMYFCASSPTEYSNQPQHFGDGTRLSIL.

This clonotype was found a few times. This chain uses TRBV29-1 with TRBJ1-2; possibly TRBD1 for D (6 bases). The CDR3 spans 12 residues. Trimming took off 2 bases at V and 8 bases at J, with 12 bases between the two ends. The V gene's germline CDR1 is SQVTM and CDR2 ANQGSEA. The CDR3 DNA reads as TGCAGCGTTGAAACGGGGGGCGGGGGCTACACCTTC. This gives the protein CSVETGGGGYTF.

The rearrangement uses TRBV4-2 and TRBJ2-1; 8 nucleotides agree with TRBD2. CDR3 size: 17 residues. Looked up from germline, CDR1 is LGHNA and CDR2 is YNFKEQ. J was trimmed by 3 bases and V by 0 bases; bases with no gene match: 7. CDR3 DNA sequence: TGTGCCAGCAGCCAAGATCACAAGCGGGAGAGCTACAATGAGCAGTTCTTC. The encoded protein is CASSQDHKRESYNEQFF.

This clonotype was seen a handful of times. The chain has TRBV10-3 and TRBJ2-3; weak D call: TRBD2 (5 bases). The CDR3 runs 16 residues. The V gene lost 2 bases and the J gene lost 1 base, with 13 bases spanning the gap. Germline V gives CDR1 ENHRY, CDR2 SYGVKD. The CDR3 DNA is TGTGCCATCAGTGAGGGCCGCGGGTCGGGCACAGATACGCAGTATTTT. Translated: CAISEGRGSGTDTQYF.

The chain joins TRBV9 to TRBJ2-1; possibly TRBD1 for D (6 bases). CDR1 and CDR2 (germline): SGDLS, YYNGEE. V lost 4 bases and J lost 4, with 15 bases in between. The CDR3 totals 15 residues. CDR3 residues: CASSTTGTSYNEQFF. The CDR3 region has the DNA TGTGCCAGCAGCACGACCGGGACATCGTACAATGAGCAGTTCTTC. The entire variable domain, with the rest obtained from reference TRBV9 and TRBJ2-1, is as follows: DSGVTQTPKHLITATGQRVTLRCSPRSGDLSVYWYQQSLDQGLQFLIQYYNGEERAKGNILERFSAQQFPDLHSELNLSSLELGDSALYFCASSTTGTSYNEQFFGPGTRLTVL.

The V gene is TRBV3-1, the J gene TRBJ2-4; D is uncertain. The DNA end lines up better with TRBJ2-7; the J call may be wrong. The length of the CDR3 is 14 residues. CDR1 and CDR2 from the germline V gene are LGHDT and YNNKEL (reference sequence). The CDR3 sequence is CASSQVITPYEQYF. The CDR3 coding sequence is TGTGCCAGCAGCCAAGTGATCACACCCTACGAGCAGTACTTC.

The chain joins TRBV18 to TRBJ2-4; D is undetermined. Judging by the DNA end, TRBJ2-7 fits better; the J call may be wrong. This CDR3 is 14 amino acids long. CDR1 is KGHSH and CDR2 is LQKENI in the germline V gene. CDR3 sequence: CASSPQDGTYEQYF. The CDR3 nucleotides are TGTGCCAGCTCACCCCAGGACGGAACCTACGAGCAGTACTTC.